The clone carrying this T cell receptor (beta chain) was detected a few times. Its antigen is not identified. Measured with immunoSEQ multiplex PCR; TCRdb has only the in-frame clones, and not every one. Among approximately 36,000 clones listed, about nine tenths were seen once. The V gene end was trimmed by 9 bases and the J gene end by 4 bases; junction bases not matched to a gene: 20. This CDR3 is 17 amino acids long. This specimen belongs to a study of a mutant IDH1 vaccine in newly diagnosed glioma. Study overall: Treated patients showed a male proportion of 62.5%, a female proportion of roughly 38%, and a mean age of 40.4 years.

Time point reported: baseline, week 1 (first vaccination visit). Indicated treatment: pre-vaccination baseline after standard-of-care therapy. Astrocytomas found in donors were new, WHO grade 3 or 4, IDH1-mutant and ATRX-lost. Study outcomes and limitations: Apparently, pseudoprogression bore no relation to changes among the top peripheral T cell clonotypes. Vaccine-induced responses were seen in around 93% of patients, spanning several MHC alleles.

The V gene is TRBV23-1, the J gene TRBJ2-7; 8 bases are a match to TRBD1. TRBV23-1 has ORF status, its function being uncertain. This receptor was obtained from a man between 18 and 29 years old with glioma. Specimen: PBMCs, collected from a glioma patient treated with radiotherapy, temozolomide or both. CDR3 coding DNA: TGCGCCAGAGGAAGTGGGGACAGGAACAGAGGGGCATACGAGCAGTACTTC. It is translated as CARGSGDRNRGAYEQYF.